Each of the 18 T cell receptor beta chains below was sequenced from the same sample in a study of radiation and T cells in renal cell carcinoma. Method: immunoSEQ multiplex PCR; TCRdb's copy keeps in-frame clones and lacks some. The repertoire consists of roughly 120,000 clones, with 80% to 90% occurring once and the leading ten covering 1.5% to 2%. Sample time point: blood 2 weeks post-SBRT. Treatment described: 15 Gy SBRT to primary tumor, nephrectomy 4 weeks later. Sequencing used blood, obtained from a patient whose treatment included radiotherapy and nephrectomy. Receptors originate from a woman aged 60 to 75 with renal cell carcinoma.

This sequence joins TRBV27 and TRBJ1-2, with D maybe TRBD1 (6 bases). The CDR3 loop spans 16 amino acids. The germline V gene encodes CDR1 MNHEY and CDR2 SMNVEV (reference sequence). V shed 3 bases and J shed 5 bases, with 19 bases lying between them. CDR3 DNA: TGTGCCAGCAGTTTCCTCAGCGGGGGCGCGGGTTATGGCTACACCTTC. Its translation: CASSFLSGGAGYGYTF.

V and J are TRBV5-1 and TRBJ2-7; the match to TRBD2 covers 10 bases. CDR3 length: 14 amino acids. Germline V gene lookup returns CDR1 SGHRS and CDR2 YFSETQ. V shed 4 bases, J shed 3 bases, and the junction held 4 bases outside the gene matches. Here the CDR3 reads CASSAGTSDYEQYF. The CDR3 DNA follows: TGCGCCAGCAGCGCCGGGACTAGCGACTACGAGCAGTACTTC. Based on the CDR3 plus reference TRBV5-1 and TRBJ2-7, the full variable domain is KAGVTQTPRYLIKTRGQQVTLSCSPISGHRSVSWYQQTPGQGLQFLFEYFSETQRNKGNFPGRFSGRQFSNSRSEMNVSTLELGDSALYLCASSAGTSDYEQYFGPGTRLTVT.

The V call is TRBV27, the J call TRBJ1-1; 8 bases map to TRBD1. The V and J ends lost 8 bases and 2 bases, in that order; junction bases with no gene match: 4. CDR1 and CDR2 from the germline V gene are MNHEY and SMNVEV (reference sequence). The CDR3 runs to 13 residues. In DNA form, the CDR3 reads TGTGCCAGCTTAGGACAGGGCAACACTGAAGCTTTCTTT. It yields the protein CASLGQGNTEAFF.

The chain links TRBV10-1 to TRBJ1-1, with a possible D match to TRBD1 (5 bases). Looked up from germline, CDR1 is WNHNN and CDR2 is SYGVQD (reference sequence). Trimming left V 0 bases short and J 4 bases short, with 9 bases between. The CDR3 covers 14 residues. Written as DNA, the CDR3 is TGCGCCAGCAGTGAGTCGGGGGGGATCACTGAAGCTTTCTTT. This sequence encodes CASSESGGITEAFF.

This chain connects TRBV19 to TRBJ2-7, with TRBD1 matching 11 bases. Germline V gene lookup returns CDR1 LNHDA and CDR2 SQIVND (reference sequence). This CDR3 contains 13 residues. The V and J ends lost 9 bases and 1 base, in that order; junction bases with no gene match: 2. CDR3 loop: CASGQGASYEQYF. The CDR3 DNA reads TGTGCCAGCGGACAGGGGGCATCCTACGAGCAGTACTTC.

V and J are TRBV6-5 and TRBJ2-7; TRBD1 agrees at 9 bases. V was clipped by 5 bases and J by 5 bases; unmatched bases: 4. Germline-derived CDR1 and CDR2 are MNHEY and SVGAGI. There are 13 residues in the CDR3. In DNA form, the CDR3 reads TGTGCCAGCAGTACCCGGGACAGGGACGAGCAGTACTTC. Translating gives CASSTRDRDEQYF.

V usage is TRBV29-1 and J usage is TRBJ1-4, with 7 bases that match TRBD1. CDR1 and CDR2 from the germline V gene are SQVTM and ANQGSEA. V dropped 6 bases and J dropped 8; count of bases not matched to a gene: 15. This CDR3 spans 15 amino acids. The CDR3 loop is CSVAPPGIRGEKLFF. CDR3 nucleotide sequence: TGCAGCGTGGCCCCGCCAGGCATCAGGGGGGAAAAACTGTTTTTT.

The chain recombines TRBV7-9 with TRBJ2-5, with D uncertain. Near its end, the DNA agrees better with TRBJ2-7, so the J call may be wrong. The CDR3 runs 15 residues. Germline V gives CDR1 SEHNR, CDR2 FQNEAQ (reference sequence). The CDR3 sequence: CASSYEHSAGYEQYF. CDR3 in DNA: TGTGCCAGCAGCTATGAGCACAGCGCCGGTTACGAGCAGTACTTC.

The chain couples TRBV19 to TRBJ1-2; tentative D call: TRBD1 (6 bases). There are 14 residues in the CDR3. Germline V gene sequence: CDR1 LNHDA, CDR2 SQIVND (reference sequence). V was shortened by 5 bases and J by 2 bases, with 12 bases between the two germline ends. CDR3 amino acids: CASSVLGQNYGYTF. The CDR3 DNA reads TGTGCCAGTAGTGTCCTCGGACAGAACTATGGCTACACCTTC.

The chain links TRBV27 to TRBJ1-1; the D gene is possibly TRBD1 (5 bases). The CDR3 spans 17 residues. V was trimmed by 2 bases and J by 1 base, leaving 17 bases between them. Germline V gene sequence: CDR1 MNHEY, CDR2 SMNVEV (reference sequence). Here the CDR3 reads CASSLRQGVPWNTEAFF. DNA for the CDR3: TGTGCCAGCAGTTTAAGGCAGGGCGTCCCGTGGAACACTGAAGCTTTCTTT.

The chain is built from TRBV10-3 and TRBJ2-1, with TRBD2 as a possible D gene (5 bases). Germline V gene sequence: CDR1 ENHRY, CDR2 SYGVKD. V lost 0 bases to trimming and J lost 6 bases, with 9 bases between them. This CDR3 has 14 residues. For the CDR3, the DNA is TGTGCCATCAGTGAGTCAAATGGGAGCAATGAGCAGTTCTTC. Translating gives CAISESNGSNEQFF.

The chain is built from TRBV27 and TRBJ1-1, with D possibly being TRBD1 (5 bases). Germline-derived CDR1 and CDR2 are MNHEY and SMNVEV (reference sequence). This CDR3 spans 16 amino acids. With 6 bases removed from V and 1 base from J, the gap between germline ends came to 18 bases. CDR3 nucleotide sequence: TGTGCCAGCAGGATCGGGGCAGGGTATGAGAACACTGAAGCTTTCTTT. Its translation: CASRIGAGYENTEAFF.

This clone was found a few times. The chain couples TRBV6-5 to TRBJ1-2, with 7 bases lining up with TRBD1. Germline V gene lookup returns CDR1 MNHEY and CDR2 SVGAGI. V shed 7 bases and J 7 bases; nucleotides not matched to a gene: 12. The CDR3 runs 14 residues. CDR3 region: CASTRQGGSAGYTF. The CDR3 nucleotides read TGTGCCAGCACCCGACAGGGAGGGAGCGCTGGCTACACCTTC.

The CDR3 nucleotides read TGTGCCAGCAGCGCGGGGAAAGTGGATGAAAAACTGTTTTTT. Protein sequence: CASSAGKVDEKLFF. The chain combines TRBV2 with TRBJ1-4; no reliable D call. There are 14 residues in the CDR3. Germline lookup yields CDR1 SNHLY and CDR2 FYNNEI. V gave up 6 bases and J gave up 6 bases, with 14 bases separating them.

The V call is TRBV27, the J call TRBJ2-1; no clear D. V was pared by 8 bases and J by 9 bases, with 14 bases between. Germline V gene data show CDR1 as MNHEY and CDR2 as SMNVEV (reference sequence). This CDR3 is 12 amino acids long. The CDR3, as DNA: TGTGCCAGCGCTCAAGGCCGTAGTGAGCAGTTCTTC. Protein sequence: CASAQGRSEQFF.

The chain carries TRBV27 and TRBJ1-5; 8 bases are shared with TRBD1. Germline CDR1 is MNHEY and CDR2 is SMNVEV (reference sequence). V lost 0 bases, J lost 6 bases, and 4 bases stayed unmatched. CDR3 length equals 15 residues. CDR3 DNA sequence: TGTGCCAGCAGTTTATCTGGACAGGGATTTCAGCCCCAGCATTTT. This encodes CASSLSGQGFQPQHF.

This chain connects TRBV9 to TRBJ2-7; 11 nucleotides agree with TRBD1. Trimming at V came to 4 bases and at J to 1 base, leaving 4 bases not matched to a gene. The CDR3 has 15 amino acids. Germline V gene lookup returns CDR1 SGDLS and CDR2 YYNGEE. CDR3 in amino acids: CASSPGTGGSYEQYF. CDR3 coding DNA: TGTGCCAGCAGCCCGGGGACAGGGGGTTCCTACGAGCAGTACTTC. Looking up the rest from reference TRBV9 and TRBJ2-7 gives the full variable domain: DSGVTQTPKHLITATGQRVTLRCSPRSGDLSVYWYQQSLDQGLQFLIQYYNGEERAKGNILERFSAQQFPDLHSELNLSSLELGDSALYFCASSPGTGGSYEQYFGPGTRLTVT.

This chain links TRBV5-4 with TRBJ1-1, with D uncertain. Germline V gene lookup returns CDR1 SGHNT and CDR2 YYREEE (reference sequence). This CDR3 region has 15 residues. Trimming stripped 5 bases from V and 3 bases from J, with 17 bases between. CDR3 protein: CASSRSPTLDTEAFF. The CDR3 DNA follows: TGTGCCAGCAGTAGGTCCCCCACTTTGGACACTGAAGCTTTCTTT. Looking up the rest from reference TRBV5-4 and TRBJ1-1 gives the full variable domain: ETGVTQSPTHLIKTRGQQVTLRCSSQSGHNTVSWYQQALGQGPQFIFQYYREEENGRGNFPPRFSGLQFPNYSSELNVNALELDDSALYLCASSRSPTLDTEAFFGQGTRLTVV.